These 24 T cell receptor beta chains share one sample of origin, sequenced in a study of Ad26.COV2.S vaccination and SARS-CoV-2 variants. Data came from immunoSEQ multiplex PCR; TCRdb stores just in-frame clones and leaves some out. The sample has hundreds of thousands of clones, roughly 90% seen once. The treatment denotes: approximately 18 received Ad26.COV2.S at low or high dose, single or two shots; several received placebo; per-sample allocation not given. Samples came from day 63 after the first vaccine or placebo injection. The source was peripheral blood, collected in a trial of Ad26.COV2.S vaccine versus placebo. These receptors all come from a person between 18 and 65 years old who received the Ad26.COV2.S COVID-19 vaccine or a placebo.

V gene TRBV7-2 combines with J gene TRBJ2-3, with D possibly TRBD1 on 5 matching bases. Trimming shortened V by 5 bases and J by 3 bases, and 18 bases separated the two germline ends. The CDR3 has 16 residues. Per the germline V gene, CDR1 is SGHTA and CDR2 is FQGNSA. The CDR3 loop reads CASSLRPTVITDTQYF. CDR3 bases: TGTGCCAGCAGCCTACGACCGACAGTGATTACAGATACGCAGTATTTT.

On this clone itself: Other DNA sequences in this sample translate to the same CDR3. This rearrangement joins TRBV7-9 to TRBJ1-5; D possibly corresponds to TRBD1 (5 bases). The length of the CDR3 is 13 residues. From germline, CDR1 is SEHNR and CDR2 FQNEAQ (reference sequence). V lost 2 bases to trimming and J lost 4 bases, with 6 bases between them. The CDR3 DNA follows: TGTGCCAGCAGCTTACAGGGAAATCAGCCCCAGCATTTT. It codes for CASSLQGNQPQHF.

The chain is built from TRBV3-1 (or the pseudogene TRBV3-2) and TRBJ2-2; D is tentatively TRBD1 or TRBD2 (6 bases each). This CDR3 is 15 amino acids long. Germline V CDR1 and CDR2: LGHDT, YNNKEL (reference sequence). With 1 base removed from V and 10 bases from J, the gap between germline ends came to 16 bases. CDR3 in amino acids: CASSQGGAGPVELFF. CDR3 sequence (DNA): TGTGCCAGCAGCCAAGGGGGGGCGGGGCCCGTGGAGCTGTTTTTT.

This clone was seen a few times. Other DNA sequences of this sample code for an identical CDR3. The chain employs TRBV5-1 and TRBJ2-7; D not certain. CDR1 SGHRS and CDR2 YFSETQ come from the germline V gene. This CDR3 comprises 12 residues. V was shortened by 1 base and J by 3 bases, with 5 bases between the two germline ends. CDR3 sequence: CASSLNDYEQYF. In DNA form, the CDR3 reads TGCGCCAGCAGCTTGAACGACTACGAGCAGTACTTC.

This clone was seen just once. This chain connects TRBV10-3 to TRBJ2-7; weak D call: TRBD2 (7 bases). Germline V lookup: CDR1 ENHRY, CDR2 SYGVKD. V lost 4 bases, J lost 6 bases, and 19 bases lay in between. CDR3 length: 15 amino acids. The CDR3 DNA reads TGTGCCATCAGTGGAACACAGGGAGGGGGTAGCGAGCAGTACTTC. Amino acids: CAISGTQGGGSEQYF.

This chain links TRBV18 with TRBJ1-1; no clear D. The germline V and J ends were trimmed by 8 bases and 1 base, with 11 bases remaining between them. Germline V gene data show CDR1 as KGHSH and CDR2 as LQKENI. The CDR3 length is 13 residues. CDR3 loop: CASRREENTEAFF. Here the CDR3 DNA reads TGTGCCAGCCGGAGGGAGGAGAACACTGAAGCTTTCTTT. The full variable domain, rest sourced from reference TRBV18 and TRBJ1-1, is NAGVMQNPRHLVRRRGQEARLRCSPMKGHSHVYWYRQLPEEGLKFMVYLQKENIIDESGMPKERFSAEFPKEGPSILRIQQVVRGDSAAYFCASRREENTEAFFGQGTRLTVV.

The rearrangement uses TRBV18 and TRBJ2-6; tentatively, D is TRBD1 (6 bases). Germline-derived CDR1 and CDR2 are KGHSH and LQKENI. With 3 bases removed from V and 0 bases from J, the gap between germline ends came to 12 bases. The CDR3 has 17 residues. CDR3 residues: CASSPYRVISGANVLTF. The CDR3 region has the DNA TGTGCCAGCTCACCCTACAGGGTTATCTCTGGGGCCAACGTCCTGACTTTC.

This chain joins TRBV4-3 and TRBJ1-2; D is ambiguous. Trimming cost V 0 bases and J 8 bases, with 10 bases left between them. There are 13 residues in the CDR3. Germline V gene data show CDR1 as LGHNA and CDR2 as YSLEER. The CDR3 is CASSQDRQAGYTF. The CDR3 coding sequence is TGCGCCAGCAGCCAAGACCGTCAGGCGGGCTACACCTTC.

The V and J genes are TRBV19 and TRBJ1-1; a weak D match, TRBD1 (5 bases). The V end lost 4 bases, the J end lost 3 bases, and 9 bases lay between the germline ends. The CDR3 has 13 amino acids. Germline CDR1 is LNHDA and CDR2 is SQIVND (reference sequence). The chain's CDR3 is CASSTRVDTEAFF. CDR3 nucleotide sequence: TGTGCCAGTAGTACCAGGGTAGACACTGAAGCTTTCTTT. Using reference TRBV19 and TRBJ1-1 for the parts outside the CDR3, the full variable domain is DGGITQSPKYLFRKEGQNVTLSCEQNLNHDAMYWYRQDPGQGLRLIYYSQIVNDFQKGDIAEGYSVSREKKESFPLTVTSAQKNPTAFYLCASSTRVDTEAFFGQGTRLTVV.

This clone has just a few counts. The chain combines TRBV2 with TRBJ1-5, with D unclear. V lost 6 bases, J lost 9 bases, and 18 bases lay in between. Germline V gives CDR1 SNHLY, CDR2 FYNNEI. There are 14 residues in the CDR3. The CDR3 coding sequence is TGTGCCAGCAGCGAGCAGGATGCATCATGGCCCCAGCATTTT. Translated: CASSEQDASWPQHF.

CDR3 sequence: CASSLGTIGELFF. The CDR3 DNA sequence: TGTGCCAGCAGCCTCGGGACAATCGGGGAGCTGTTTTTT. V gene TRBV3-1 (or the pseudogene TRBV3-2) combines with J gene TRBJ2-2, with D maybe TRBD1 (6 bases). This CDR3 contains 13 residues. The V end was cut by 4 bases, the J end by 7 bases, with 10 bases between. Germline V gene lookup returns CDR1 LGHDT and CDR2 YNNKEL (reference sequence).

This clone was seen ten or more times. The chain uses TRBV7-9 and TRBJ2-3; D uncertain. Per germline, CDR1 SEHNR and CDR2 FQNEAQ (reference sequence). CDR3 length: 16 amino acids. The ends were cut back, 0 bases at V and 1 base at J, with 11 bases in the middle. CDR3 DNA: TGTGCCAGCAGCTTAGCGGGTGTTCCCGGCACAGATACGCAGTATTTT. Its protein product is CASSLAGVPGTDTQYF.

This chain's CDR3 is CASRGTGTDGYTF. DNA for the CDR3: TGCGCCAGCAGGGGAACAGGGACAGATGGCTACACCTTC. This sequence joins TRBV5-1 and TRBJ1-2; 7 bases map to TRBD1. Germline V gene sequence: CDR1 SGHRS, CDR2 YFSETQ. The length of the CDR3 is 13 residues. Germline trimming cut 5 bases from V and 6 bases from J; bases unmatched to any gene: 7. The variable domain in full, with the rest retrieved from reference TRBV5-1 and TRBJ1-2, is KAGVTQTPRYLIKTRGQQVTLSCSPISGHRSVSWYQQTPGQGLQFLFEYFSETQRNKGNFPGRFSGRQFSNSRSEMNVSTLELGDSALYLCASRGTGTDGYTFGSGTRLTVV.

The chain recombines TRBV7-2 with TRBJ2-2, with 9 bases that match TRBD1. V trimming: 0 bases; J trimming: 5 bases; junction bases outside the gene matches: 7. The germline V gene has CDR1 SGHTA and CDR2 FQGNSA. The CDR3 runs 17 residues. The CDR3 loop is CASSLAGWDRATGELFF. The CDR3 DNA reads TGTGCCAGCAGCTTAGCAGGATGGGACAGGGCGACCGGGGAGCTGTTTTTT.

The chain links TRBV9 to TRBJ1-2, with 7 bases lining up with TRBD1. In germline, CDR1 is SGDLS, CDR2 YYNGEE. The CDR3 is 17 residues long. J lost 1 base, V lost 0 bases, and 9 bases had no gene match. CDR3 loop: CASSVATGAGVNYGYTF. The CDR3 DNA follows: TGTGCCAGCAGCGTAGCTACAGGGGCAGGGGTTAACTATGGCTACACCTTC. The full variable domain, rest sourced from reference TRBV9 and TRBJ1-2, is DSGVTQTPKHLITATGQRVTLRCSPRSGDLSVYWYQQSLDQGLQFLIQYYNGEERAKGNILERFSAQQFPDLHSELNLSSLELGDSALYFCASSVATGAGVNYGYTFGSGTRLTVV.

The V gene is TRBV29-1, the J gene TRBJ2-5; D possibly corresponds to TRBD1 (6 bases). Looked up from germline, CDR1 is SQVTM and CDR2 is ANQGSEA. Trimming cost V 7 bases and J 5 bases, with 17 bases left between them. The CDR3 runs 13 residues. The CDR3 region is CSGRGWARETQYF. The CDR3 DNA follows: TGCAGCGGAAGGGGGTGGGCCAGGGAGACCCAGTACTTC.

The V call is TRBV6-6, the J call TRBJ1-6; D gene ambiguous. Looked up from germline, CDR1 is MNHNY and CDR2 is SVGAGI (reference sequence). This CDR3 has 12 amino acids. V was cut by 4 bases and J by 14 bases, with 12 bases left in between. The CDR3 loop is CASSSYPAALHF. The CDR3 DNA follows: TGTGCCAGCAGTTCCTACCCCGCAGCCCTCCACTTT.

CDR3 DNA: TGTGCCAGCAGCTCTTTTCGCGGGACAGGGGAATTAGTAGGTGAAAAACTGTTTTTT. This sequence encodes CASSSFRGTGELVGEKLFF. The V and J genes are TRBV2 and TRBJ1-4, with 10 bases lining up with TRBD1. CDR3 size: 19 residues. V lost 6 bases to trimming and J lost 7 bases; unmatched junction nucleotides: 20. Germline CDR1 is SNHLY and CDR2 is FYNNEI.

J is TRBJ2-3 and V is TRBV3-1 (or the pseudogene TRBV3-2), with 12 bases identical to TRBD2. The V gene's germline CDR1 is LGHDT and CDR2 YNNKEL (reference sequence). Trimming took 2 bases from V and 3 from J; bases not matched to a gene: 3. The CDR3 runs to 16 residues. The chain's CDR3 is CASSQLAGGPTDTQYF. CDR3 bases: TGTGCCAGCAGCCAACTAGCGGGAGGGCCTACAGATACGCAGTATTTT.

This clone has only one observation. CDR3: CASSQDRTDLETQYF. The CDR3, as DNA: TGTGCCAGCAGTCAGGACAGGACGGACTTAGAGACCCAGTACTTC. The chain uses TRBV7-2 and TRBJ2-5, with 7 positions matching TRBD1. In germline, CDR1 is SGHTA, CDR2 FQGNSA. Trimming at V came to 6 bases and at J to 4 bases, leaving 11 bases not matched to a gene. This CDR3 is 15 amino acids long.

The chain is built from TRBV6-5 and TRBJ2-7; TRBD1 might be the D (6 bases). In germline, CDR1 is MNHEY, CDR2 SVGAGI. V lost 6 bases and J lost 2, with 11 bases in between. CDR3 size: 13 residues. CDR3: CASSLQGAYEQYF. Written as DNA, the CDR3 is TGTGCCAGCAGCCTACAGGGAGCCTACGAGCAGTACTTC.

The V and J genes are TRBV28 and TRBJ1-1; D is unresolved. This CDR3 is 12 amino acids long. Trimming left V 6 bases short and J 0 bases short, with 5 bases between. The germline CDR1 and CDR2 sequences are MDHEN and SYDVKM. The CDR3 spells CASSELNTEAFF. The CDR3 region has the DNA TGTGCCAGCAGCGAGCTGAACACTGAAGCTTTCTTT.

The chain carries TRBV10-2 and TRBJ1-2, with TRBD1 identical over 7 bases. J gave up 3 bases and V 6 bases, and 10 bases lay outside the gene matches. The CDR3 spans 15 residues. Germline assignment: CDR1 WSHSY and CDR2 SAAADI. The CDR3 sequence: CASRPGTVGDYGYTF. CDR3 nucleotides: TGCGCCAGCAGGCCCGGGACAGTTGGAGACTATGGCTACACCTTC.

The chain recombines TRBV7-2 with TRBJ2-1; D may be TRBD1 (5 bases). V was clipped by 3 bases and J by 12 bases, with 18 bases between them. In germline, CDR1 is SGHTA, CDR2 FQGNSA. The CDR3 runs 14 residues. CDR3 residues: CASSLSPRDKGQFF. The CDR3, as DNA: TGTGCCAGCAGCTTGAGCCCCAGGGATAAAGGGCAGTTCTTC.